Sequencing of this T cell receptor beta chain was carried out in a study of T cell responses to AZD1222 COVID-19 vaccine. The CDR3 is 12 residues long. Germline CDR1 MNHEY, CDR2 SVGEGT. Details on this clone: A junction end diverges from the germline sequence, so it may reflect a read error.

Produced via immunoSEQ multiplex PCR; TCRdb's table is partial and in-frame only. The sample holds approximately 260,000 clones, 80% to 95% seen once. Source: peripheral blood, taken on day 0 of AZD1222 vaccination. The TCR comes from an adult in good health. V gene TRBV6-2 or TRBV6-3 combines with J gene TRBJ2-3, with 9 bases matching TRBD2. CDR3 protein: CASSRVAGEVHF. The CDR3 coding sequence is TGTGCCAGCAGTCGGGTAGCGGGAGAGGTCCATTTT.